This T cell receptor beta chain was sequenced during a study of patients and donors after allogeneic stem cell transplantation. The ends were cut back, 2 bases at V and 8 bases at J, with 6 bases in the middle. The germline gives CDR1 MNHEY, CDR2 SMNVEV (reference sequence). This CDR3 is built from 12 residues. TCRdb re-analysed the RT-PCR reads in MiXCR, keeping a single row per CDR3 protein. The table records some 200,000 distinct CDR3 sequences, less than 45% of them present only once. Sequencing used blood, either unsorted or a sorted T cell fraction (not recorded which). This receptor was obtained from a human donor who was either an allogeneic HSCT recipient or a stem cell or donor lymphocyte infusion donor (not recorded which). It is not recorded whose cells these are; they may come from a transplant donor. The rearrangement uses TRBV27 and TRBJ2-2; D is uncertain. The CDR3 region is CASSLAAGELFF. CDR3 bases: TGTGCCAGCAGTTTAGCCGCAGGGGAGCTGTTTTTT.